One sample yielded the 30 T cell receptor beta chains listed below, sequenced in a study of cytomegalovirus exposure and HLA in healthy donors. 60 Vbeta and 13 Jbeta primers were used in PCR. Assay used: immunoSEQ multiplex PCR; TCRdb lists only in-frame clones, some missing. The sample records over 80,000 clones, approximately 85% being singletons. Sequencing used PBMCs. The receptors here all came from a young man in good health and CMV-seropositive.

The chain carries TRBV13 and TRBJ2-3; 8 nucleotides align to TRBD1. Trimming at V came to 0 bases and at J to 3 bases, leaving 2 bases not matched to a gene. From germline, CDR1 is PRHDT and CDR2 FYEKMQ (reference sequence). This CDR3 comprises 15 residues. The CDR3 spells CASSLGTGATDTQYF. The CDR3 bases are TGTGCCAGCAGCTTAGGGACAGGGGCGACAGATACGCAGTATTTT.

The rearrangement links TRBV5-6 to TRBJ2-7; 9 bases are a match to TRBD2. The CDR3 consists of 16 residues. Looked up from germline, CDR1 is SGHDT and CDR2 is YYEEEE. Germline trimming cut 3 bases from V and 6 bases from J; bases unmatched to any gene: 13. The DNA of the CDR3 is TGTGCCAGCAGCTACCTAGGGGCGGGAGGGCCTATCGAGCAGTACTTC. This sequence encodes CASSYLGAGGPIEQYF. Using reference TRBV5-6 and TRBJ2-7 for the parts outside the CDR3, the full variable domain is DAGVTQSPTHLIKTRGQQVTLRCSPKSGHDTVSWYQQALGQGPQFIFQYYEEEERQRGNFPDRFSGHQFPNYSSELNVNALLLGDSALYLCASSYLGAGGPIEQYFGPGTRLTVT.

The chain carries TRBV12-2 and TRBJ2-2; the table's TRBD1 call for D was not verified on the DNA. TRBV12-2 counts as a pseudogene. This CDR3 spans 14 amino acids. The CDR3 DNA reads TGTGCAAGTCGCCTTGGACAAAACACCGGGGAGCTGTTTTTT. Protein sequence: CASRLGQNTGELFF.

The chain recombines TRBV18 with TRBJ1-2; D uncertain. The CDR3 runs to 12 residues. Trimming pared 1 base from V and 6 bases from J, leaving 6 bases between. CDR1 is KGHSH, CDR2 LQKENI, per germline. The CDR3 DNA follows: TGTGCCAGCTCACCACAGGAGGATGGCTACACCTTC. It is translated as CASSPQEDGYTF.

The chain combines TRBV18 with TRBJ2-7; D is unclear. V was cut by 1 base and J by 2 bases, with 12 bases left in between. The CDR3 sequence is 15 residues long. The germline CDR1 and CDR2 sequences are KGHSH and LQKENI. The CDR3: CASSPRQKSAYEQYF. Written as DNA, the CDR3 is TGTGCCAGCTCACCACGTCAGAAGAGCGCCTACGAGCAGTACTTC.

This clone appeared once. This sequence joins TRBV6-1 and TRBJ1-5; the D gene is possibly TRBD1 (5 bases). V was pared by 3 bases and J by 1 base, with 16 bases between. CDR1 is MNHNS, CDR2 SASEGT, per germline. The CDR3 is 17 amino acids. CDR3 nucleotides: TGTGCCAGCAGTGAGGGGGGAGGGTTGGGGAGCAATCAGCCCCAGCATTTT. Translated, it gives CASSEGGGLGSNQPQHF.

The rearrangement uses TRBV6-6 and TRBJ2-7; 7 bases line up with TRBD1. Germline loops: CDR1 MNHNY, CDR2 SVGAGI (reference sequence). Trimming took 6 bases from V and 6 from J; bases not matched to a gene: 5. This CDR3 contains 12 residues. CDR3 amino acids: CASRLTGSEQYF. CDR3 DNA sequence: TGTGCCAGCAGATTGACAGGGAGCGAGCAGTACTTC.

This clone turned up a few times. The chain recombines TRBV6-5 with TRBJ2-5; D gene uncertain. Germline loops: CDR1 MNHEY, CDR2 SVGAGI. V was clipped by 3 bases and J by 7 bases, with 21 bases between them. The CDR3 is 16 residues long. The CDR3 protein is CASSYGASGIVGTQYF. CDR3 DNA sequence: TGTGCCAGCAGTTATGGAGCCTCGGGTATTGTAGGGACCCAGTACTTC.

This clone was detected a few times. The chain links TRBV20-1 to TRBJ1-1; D remains unclear. Per germline, CDR1 DFQATT and CDR2 SNEGSKA (reference sequence). The germline V and J ends were trimmed by 6 bases and 0 bases, with 5 bases remaining between them. The CDR3 covers 11 residues. The CDR3: CSASVNTEAFF. In DNA, the CDR3 is TGCAGTGCCAGTGTGAACACTGAAGCTTTCTTT.

In regard to this clone: It is likely a read error, because the conserved phenylalanine at the end of the CDR3 is missing. V is TRBV7-9 and J is TRBJ2-7, with D unresolved. Germline V gives CDR1 SEHNR, CDR2 FQNEAQ (reference sequence). CDR3 length equals 14 residues. V lost 4 bases, J lost 2 bases, and 12 bases lay in between. This chain's CDR3 is CASSSALVPYEQYL. CDR3 bases: TGTGCCAGCAGCTCCGCGCTAGTCCCCTACGAGCAGTACCTC.

This chain connects TRBV29-1 to TRBJ1-1, with D possibly TRBD1 on 5 matching bases. Trimming removed 6 bases at V and 1 base at J, with 9 bases between. CDR1 is SQVTM, CDR2 ANQGSEA, per germline. This CDR3 contains 12 residues. The CDR3 protein is CSVSQGNTEAFF. The DNA of the CDR3 is TGCAGCGTCAGTCAGGGGAACACTGAAGCTTTCTTT.

The chain joins TRBV27 to TRBJ1-2, with 9 bases fitting TRBD1. The length of the CDR3 is 15 residues. Trimming took 3 bases from V and 7 from J; bases not matched to a gene: 9. Germline-derived CDR1 and CDR2 are MNHEY and SMNVEV (reference sequence). The CDR3 bases are TGTGCCAGCAGTTTCGATTGGGGACAGGGCTCTGGCTACACCTTC. This sequence encodes CASSFDWGQGSGYTF.

The chain uses TRBV4-2 and TRBJ2-7; 9 nucleotides agree with TRBD1. With V trimmed by 2 bases and J by 3 bases, 5 bases remained unmatched. The CDR3 extends over 15 amino acids. The germline gives CDR1 LGHNA, CDR2 YNFKEQ. The CDR3 sequence is CASSQLDRGDYEQYF. DNA for the CDR3: TGTGCCAGCAGCCAACTTGACAGGGGGGACTACGAGCAGTACTTC.

This chain connects TRBV19 to TRBJ1-5; D is uncertain. Trimming took off 6 bases at V and 3 bases at J, with 12 bases between the two ends. The CDR3 spans 14 residues. Germline V gene sequence: CDR1 LNHDA, CDR2 SQIVND (reference sequence). Here the CDR3 DNA reads TGTGCCAGTAGACCGGGTAGTAACAATCAGCCCCAGCATTTT. Its translation is CASRPGSNNQPQHF.

J is TRBJ2-4 and V is TRBV29-1; the match to TRBD2 covers 7 bases. Germline-derived CDR1 and CDR2 are SQVTM and ANQGSEA. This CDR3 region has 11 residues. The J segment lost 9 bases and the V segment lost 5 bases, leaving 4 bases of the junction unmatched. The CDR3 is CSVTSASIQYF. CDR3 nucleotide sequence: TGCAGCGTTACTAGCGCCAGCATTCAGTACTTC.

This chain uses TRBV11-2 with TRBJ2-1, with 8 bases that match TRBD2. The CDR3 extends over 15 amino acids. V was pared by 4 bases and J by 8 bases, with 10 bases of the junction left unmatched. Germline loops: CDR1 SGHAT, CDR2 FQNNGV. CDR3 sequence reads: CASSSRAGAADEQFF. The CDR3 DNA reads TGTGCCAGCAGCTCCCGAGCGGGAGCTGCGGATGAGCAGTTCTTC.

The V call is TRBV13, the J call TRBJ2-1; unclear D gene. The length of the CDR3 is 17 residues. Germline V gene data show CDR1 as PRHDT and CDR2 as FYEKMQ (reference sequence). V was pared by 0 bases and J by 0 bases, with 12 bases between. The CDR3 DNA sequence: TGTGCCAGCAGCTTAGGCCCTCCGAAGAGCTCCTACAATGAGCAGTTCTTC. Encoded protein: CASSLGPPKSSYNEQFF.

The gene calls are TRBV4-1 and TRBJ2-4; D is ambiguous. CDR3 length: 14 residues. Trimming took off 4 bases at V and 0 bases at J, with 7 bases between the two ends. Germline CDR1 and CDR2: MGHRA and YSYEKL. The CDR3: CASSPPGAKNIQYF. Here the CDR3 DNA reads TGCGCCAGCAGCCCCCCCGGAGCCAAAAACATTCAGTACTTC.

V usage is TRBV10-1 and J usage is TRBJ2-5; 11 nucleotides align to TRBD2. This CDR3 comprises 16 residues. Per germline, CDR1 WNHNN and CDR2 SYGVQD (reference sequence). With V trimmed by 5 bases and J by 2 bases, 7 bases remained unmatched. The CDR3 spells CASSPGTSGYQETQYF. The DNA for the CDR3 is TGCGCCAGCAGTCCCGGGACTAGCGGATATCAAGAGACCCAGTACTTC.

The CDR3 sequence: CATSRGAGGSNQPQHF. CDR3 nucleotides: TGTGCCACCAGCAGAGGGGCAGGGGGTAGTAATCAGCCCCAGCATTTT. This sequence joins TRBV15 and TRBJ1-5; 7 bases map to TRBD1. This CDR3 comprises 16 residues. Germline trimming cut 1 base from V and 4 bases from J; bases unmatched to any gene: 7. Germline V gene sequence: CDR1 LNHNV, CDR2 YYDKDF (reference sequence).

The genes are TRBV6-1 and TRBJ2-7, with TRBD1 identical over 8 bases. The CDR3 covers 14 residues. Trimming removed 5 bases from V and 3 bases from J; junction bases left unmatched: 6. Germline CDR1 MNHNS, CDR2 SASEGT. CDR3 nucleotide sequence: TGTGCCAGCAGTCGACAGGGGAGCGGCTACGAGCAGTACTTC. The encoded protein is CASSRQGSGYEQYF.

This chain connects TRBV28 to TRBJ1-5; no clear D. The CDR3 has 16 amino acids. Germline CDR1 and CDR2: MDHEN and SYDVKM. Trimming took 5 bases from V and 0 from J, leaving 14 bases between them. The chain's CDR3 is CASSAPKEGSNQPQHF. The CDR3 DNA follows: TGTGCCAGCAGTGCCCCAAAGGAGGGTAGCAATCAGCCCCAGCATTTT.

This clone was recorded a few times. The genes are TRBV7-9 and TRBJ1-5; weak D call: TRBD1 (6 bases). CDR1 is SEHNR and CDR2 is FQNEAQ in the germline V gene (reference sequence). V lost 1 base and J lost 2, with 18 bases in between. The CDR3 contains 18 residues. The CDR3 DNA reads TGTGCCAGCAGCTTAGGAGGGGGTGCCCGCAGAGGCAATCAGCCCCAGCATTTT. It codes for CASSLGGGARRGNQPQHF.

The chain links TRBV7-2 to TRBJ2-1, with 9 bases matching TRBD2. The germline gives CDR1 SGHTA, CDR2 FQGNSA. After removal of 1 base from V and 2 bases from J, the junction contained 0 bases not matched to a gene. This CDR3 spans 15 amino acids. The CDR3 nucleotides read TGTGCCAGCAGCTTAGTAGCGGGAGCCTACAATGAGCAGTTCTTC. Translation: CASSLVAGAYNEQFF.

The CDR3 loop reads CASSLVEGQSYEQYF. CDR3 nucleotide sequence: TGCGCCAGCAGCTTGGTGGAGGGACAGAGCTACGAGCAGTACTTC. This chain joins TRBV5-1 and TRBJ2-7; D is possibly TRBD1 (7 bases). The germline gives CDR1 SGHRS, CDR2 YFSETQ. CDR3 length equals 15 residues. V lost 0 bases, J lost 3 bases, and 13 bases lay in between. Combining the CDR3 with reference TRBV5-1 and TRBJ2-7 gives the whole variable domain KAGVTQTPRYLIKTRGQQVTLSCSPISGHRSVSWYQQTPGQGLQFLFEYFSETQRNKGNFPGRFSGRQFSNSRSEMNVSTLELGDSALYLCASSLVEGQSYEQYFGPGTRLTVT.

The genes are TRBV28 and TRBJ2-7, with 7 nucleotides matching TRBD2. J lost 0 bases, V lost 11 bases, and 4 bases had no gene match. This CDR3 has 12 residues. CDR1 MDHEN and CDR2 SYDVKM come from the germline V gene. As DNA, the CDR3 is TGTGCCGGGGGGGAAAACTCCTACGAGCAGTACTTC. Translation gives CAGGENSYEQYF.

CDR3 region: CASSMVTMSSYEQYF. CDR3 DNA: TGTGCCAGCAGTATGGTTACAATGTCTTCCTACGAGCAGTACTTC. The chain carries TRBV28 and TRBJ2-7, with D unclear. Trimming removed 5 bases from V and 1 base from J, with 15 bases in between. The length of the CDR3 is 15 residues. CDR1 is MDHEN, CDR2 SYDVKM, per germline.

Comment on this clone: A read error may produce the germline difference seen at one junction end. The chain employs TRBV27 and TRBJ1-4; perhaps TRBD1 as D (5 bases). Germline V lookup: CDR1 MNHEY, CDR2 SMNVEV (reference sequence). The CDR3 has 14 residues. CDR3 in DNA: TGTGCCAGCAGTCCCCCGGGACTTAATGAAAAACCGTTTTTT. Translating it yields CASSPPGLNEKPFF.

The chain joins TRBV7-9 to TRBJ2-7; D might be TRBD1 (6 bases). V shed 0 bases and J shed 2 bases, with 14 bases lying between them. The CDR3 covers 16 residues. Germline CDR1 and CDR2: SEHNR and FQNEAQ (reference sequence). In DNA form, the CDR3 reads TGTGCCAGCAGCTTAGCCTCGACAGGATTCACCTACGAGCAGTACTTC. It yields the protein CASSLASTGFTYEQYF.

This sequence joins TRBV9 and TRBJ2-1, with TRBD2 matching over 9 bases. Germline CDR1 SGDLS, CDR2 YYNGEE. J lost 8 bases, V lost 3 bases, and 6 bases had no gene match. The CDR3 extends over 14 amino acids. The CDR3 DNA reads TGTGCCAGCAGCGATCTAGCGGGAAACGATGAGCAGTTCTTC. This sequence encodes CASSDLAGNDEQFF.